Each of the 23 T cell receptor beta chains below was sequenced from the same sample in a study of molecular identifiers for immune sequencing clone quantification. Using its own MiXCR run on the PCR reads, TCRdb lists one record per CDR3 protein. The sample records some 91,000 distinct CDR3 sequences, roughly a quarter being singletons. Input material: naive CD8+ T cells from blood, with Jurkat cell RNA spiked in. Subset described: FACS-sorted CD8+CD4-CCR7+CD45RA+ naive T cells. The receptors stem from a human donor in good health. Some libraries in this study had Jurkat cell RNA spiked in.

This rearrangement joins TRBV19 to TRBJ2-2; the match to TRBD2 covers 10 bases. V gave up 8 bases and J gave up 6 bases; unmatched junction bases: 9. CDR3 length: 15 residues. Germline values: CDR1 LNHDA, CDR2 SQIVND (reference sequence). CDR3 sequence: CASSLGSGRAGELFF. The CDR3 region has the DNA TGTGCCAGTTCGCTCGGGAGCGGGAGGGCCGGGGAGCTGTTTTTT.

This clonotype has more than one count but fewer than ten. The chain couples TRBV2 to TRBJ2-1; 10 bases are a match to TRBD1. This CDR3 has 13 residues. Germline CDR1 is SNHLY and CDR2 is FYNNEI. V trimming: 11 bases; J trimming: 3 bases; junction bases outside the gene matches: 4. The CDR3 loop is CACRDRGYNEQFF. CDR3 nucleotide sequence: TGTGCCTGCCGGGACAGGGGCTACAATGAGCAGTTCTTC.

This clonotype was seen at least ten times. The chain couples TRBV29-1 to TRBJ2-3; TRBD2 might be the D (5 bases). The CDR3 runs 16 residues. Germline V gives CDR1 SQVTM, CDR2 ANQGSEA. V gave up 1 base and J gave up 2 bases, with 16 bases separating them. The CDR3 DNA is TGCAGCGTTGAAGGATGGATCGGGATGAACACAGATACGCAGTATTTT. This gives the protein CSVEGWIGMNTDTQYF.

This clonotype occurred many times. CDR3 sequence: CASSDRVSSYEQYF. CDR3 nucleotide sequence: TGTGCCAGCAGTGACCGAGTAAGCTCCTACGAGCAGTACTTC. J is TRBJ2-7 and V is TRBV2; no clear D gene. The CDR3 spans 14 residues. V was pared by 3 bases and J by 0 bases, with 9 bases between. CDR1 and CDR2 from the germline V gene are SNHLY and FYNNEI.

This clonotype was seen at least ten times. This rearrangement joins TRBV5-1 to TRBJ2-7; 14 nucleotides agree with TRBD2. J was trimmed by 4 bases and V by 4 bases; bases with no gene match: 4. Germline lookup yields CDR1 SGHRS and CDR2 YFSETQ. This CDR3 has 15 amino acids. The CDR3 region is CASSRTSGGLYEQYF. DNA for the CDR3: TGCGCCAGCAGCCGGACTAGCGGGGGGCTGTACGAGCAGTACTTC.

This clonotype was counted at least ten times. The CDR3 is CASSESRGRGPEPFADTQYF. The CDR3 bases are TGCGCCAGCAGTGAGTCGAGGGGGAGGGGACCGGAACCCTTCGCGGATACGCAGTATTTT. The chain links TRBV10-2 to TRBJ2-3; a possible D gene is TRBD2 (7 bases). V lost 0 bases, J lost 6 bases, and 28 bases lay in between. CDR3 length: 20 residues. Germline V gene data show CDR1 as WSHSY and CDR2 as SAAADI.

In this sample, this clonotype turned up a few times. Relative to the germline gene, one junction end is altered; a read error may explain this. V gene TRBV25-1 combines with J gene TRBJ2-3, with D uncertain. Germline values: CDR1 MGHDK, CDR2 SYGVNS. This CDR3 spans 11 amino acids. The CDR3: CDSSTSDTQYF. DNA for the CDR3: TGTGACAGCAGTACCTCAGATACGCAGTATTTT.

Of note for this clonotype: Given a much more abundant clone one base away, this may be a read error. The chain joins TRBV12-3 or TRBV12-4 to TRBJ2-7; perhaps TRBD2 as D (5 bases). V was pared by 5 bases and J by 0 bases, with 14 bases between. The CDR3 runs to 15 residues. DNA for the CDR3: TGTGCCAGCAGTCCGTCGGGGAAAACCTCCTACGAGCAGTACTTC. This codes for CASSPSGKTSYEQYF.

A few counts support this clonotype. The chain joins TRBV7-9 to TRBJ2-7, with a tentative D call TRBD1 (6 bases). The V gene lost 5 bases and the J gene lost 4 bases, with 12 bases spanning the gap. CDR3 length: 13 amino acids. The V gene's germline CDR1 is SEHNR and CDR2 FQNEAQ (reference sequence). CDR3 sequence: CASSKQGYYEQYF. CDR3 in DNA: TGTGCCAGCAGCAAACAGGGTTATTACGAGCAGTACTTC.

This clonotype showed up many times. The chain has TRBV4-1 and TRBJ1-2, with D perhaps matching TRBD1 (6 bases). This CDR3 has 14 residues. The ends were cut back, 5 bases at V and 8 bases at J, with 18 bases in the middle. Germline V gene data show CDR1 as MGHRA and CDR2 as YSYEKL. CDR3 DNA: TGCGCCAGCAGCGAAGGACAGTTGCTTTCCGGCTACACCTTC. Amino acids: CASSEGQLLSGYTF.

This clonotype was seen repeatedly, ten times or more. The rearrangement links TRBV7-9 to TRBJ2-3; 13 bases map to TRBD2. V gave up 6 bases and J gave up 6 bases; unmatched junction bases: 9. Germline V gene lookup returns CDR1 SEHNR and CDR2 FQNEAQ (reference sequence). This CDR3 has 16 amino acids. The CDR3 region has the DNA TGTGCCAGCAGACACACTAGCGGGAGGGCTCTGGATACGCAGTATTTT. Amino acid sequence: CASRHTSGRALDTQYF.

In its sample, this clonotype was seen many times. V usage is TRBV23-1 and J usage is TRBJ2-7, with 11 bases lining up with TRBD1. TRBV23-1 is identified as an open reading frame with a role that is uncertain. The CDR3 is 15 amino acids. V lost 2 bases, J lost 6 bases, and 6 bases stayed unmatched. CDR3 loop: CASSQRTGGAGEQYF. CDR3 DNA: TGCGCCAGCAGTCAACGGACAGGGGGCGCGGGCGAGCAGTACTTC.

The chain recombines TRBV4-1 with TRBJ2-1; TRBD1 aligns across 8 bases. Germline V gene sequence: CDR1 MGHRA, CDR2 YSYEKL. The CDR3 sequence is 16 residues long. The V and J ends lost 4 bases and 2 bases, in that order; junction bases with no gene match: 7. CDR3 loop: CASSPQGAIPYNEQFF. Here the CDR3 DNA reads TGCGCCAGCAGCCCCCAGGGGGCAATCCCCTACAATGAGCAGTTCTTC.

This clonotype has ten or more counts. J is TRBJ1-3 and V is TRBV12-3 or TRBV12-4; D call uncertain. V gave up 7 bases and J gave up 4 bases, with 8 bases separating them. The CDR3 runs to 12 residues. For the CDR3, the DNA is TGTGCCAGCACCGGTTTGGGAAACACCATATATTTT. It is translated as CASTGLGNTIYF.

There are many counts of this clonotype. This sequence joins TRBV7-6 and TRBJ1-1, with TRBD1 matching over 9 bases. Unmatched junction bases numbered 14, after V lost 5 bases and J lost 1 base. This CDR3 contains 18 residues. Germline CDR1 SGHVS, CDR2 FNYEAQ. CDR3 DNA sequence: TGTGCCAGCAGCCTAGAACCTAAGCCGGGACAGGGGAACACTGAAGCTTTCTTT. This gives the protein CASSLEPKPGQGNTEAFF.

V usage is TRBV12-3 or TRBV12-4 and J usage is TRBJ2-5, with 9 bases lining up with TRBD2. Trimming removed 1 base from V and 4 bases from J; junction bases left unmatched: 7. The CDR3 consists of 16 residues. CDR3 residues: CASSLVAGGLSETQYF. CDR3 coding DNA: TGTGCCAGCAGTTTAGTGGCGGGGGGGCTGTCAGAGACCCAGTACTTC.

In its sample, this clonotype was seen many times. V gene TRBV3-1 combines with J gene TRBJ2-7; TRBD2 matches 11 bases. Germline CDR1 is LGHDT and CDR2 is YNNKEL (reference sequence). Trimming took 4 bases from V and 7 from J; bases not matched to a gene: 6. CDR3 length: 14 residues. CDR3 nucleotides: TGTGCCAGCAGCCCCACTAGCGGGAGTGGGGAGCAGTACTTC. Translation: CASSPTSGSGEQYF.

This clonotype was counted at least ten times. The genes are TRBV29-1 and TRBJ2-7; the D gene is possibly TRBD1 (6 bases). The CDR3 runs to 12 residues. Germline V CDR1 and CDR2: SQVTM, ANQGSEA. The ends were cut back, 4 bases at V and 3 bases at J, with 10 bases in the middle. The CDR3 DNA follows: TGCAGCGTTGGACAGGCGAACTACGAGCAGTACTTC. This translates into CSVGQANYEQYF.

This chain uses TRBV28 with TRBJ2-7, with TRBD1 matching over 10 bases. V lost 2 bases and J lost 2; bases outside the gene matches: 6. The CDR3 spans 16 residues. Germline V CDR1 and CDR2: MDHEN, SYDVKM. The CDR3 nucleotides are TGTGCCAGCAGTTTAGGAGCGGGGACAGGGGCCTACGAGCAGTACTTC. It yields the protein CASSLGAGTGAYEQYF.

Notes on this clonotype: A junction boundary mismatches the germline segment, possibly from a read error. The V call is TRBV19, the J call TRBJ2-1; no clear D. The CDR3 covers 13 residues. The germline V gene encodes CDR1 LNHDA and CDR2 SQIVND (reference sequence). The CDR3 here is CASSIAIAREQFF. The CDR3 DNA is TGTGCCAGTAGCATAGCTATTGCCCGCGAGCAGTTCTTC.

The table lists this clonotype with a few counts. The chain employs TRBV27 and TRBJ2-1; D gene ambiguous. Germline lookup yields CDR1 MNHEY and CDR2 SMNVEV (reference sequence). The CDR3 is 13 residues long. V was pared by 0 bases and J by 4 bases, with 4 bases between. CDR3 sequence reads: CASSLSQYNEQFF. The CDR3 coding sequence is TGTGCCAGCAGTTTATCCCAGTACAATGAGCAGTTCTTC.

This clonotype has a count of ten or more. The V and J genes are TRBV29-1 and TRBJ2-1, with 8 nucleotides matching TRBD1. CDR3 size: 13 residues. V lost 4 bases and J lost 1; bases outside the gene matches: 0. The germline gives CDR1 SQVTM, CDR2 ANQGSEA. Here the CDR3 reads CSVGQGSYNEQFF. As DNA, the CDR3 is TGCAGCGTTGGACAGGGGTCCTACAATGAGCAGTTCTTC.

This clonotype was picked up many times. The CDR3 DNA sequence: TGCGCCAGCAGCCAGAACACAGGGTCTGGTCAGCCCCAGCATTTT. Its translation is CASSQNTGSGQPQHF. V gene TRBV4-3 combines with J gene TRBJ1-5; possible D gene TRBD1, 6 bases. V lost 3 bases to trimming and J lost 6 bases, with 15 bases between them. CDR3 size: 15 residues. Germline CDR1 reads LGHNA; CDR2 reads YSLEER.